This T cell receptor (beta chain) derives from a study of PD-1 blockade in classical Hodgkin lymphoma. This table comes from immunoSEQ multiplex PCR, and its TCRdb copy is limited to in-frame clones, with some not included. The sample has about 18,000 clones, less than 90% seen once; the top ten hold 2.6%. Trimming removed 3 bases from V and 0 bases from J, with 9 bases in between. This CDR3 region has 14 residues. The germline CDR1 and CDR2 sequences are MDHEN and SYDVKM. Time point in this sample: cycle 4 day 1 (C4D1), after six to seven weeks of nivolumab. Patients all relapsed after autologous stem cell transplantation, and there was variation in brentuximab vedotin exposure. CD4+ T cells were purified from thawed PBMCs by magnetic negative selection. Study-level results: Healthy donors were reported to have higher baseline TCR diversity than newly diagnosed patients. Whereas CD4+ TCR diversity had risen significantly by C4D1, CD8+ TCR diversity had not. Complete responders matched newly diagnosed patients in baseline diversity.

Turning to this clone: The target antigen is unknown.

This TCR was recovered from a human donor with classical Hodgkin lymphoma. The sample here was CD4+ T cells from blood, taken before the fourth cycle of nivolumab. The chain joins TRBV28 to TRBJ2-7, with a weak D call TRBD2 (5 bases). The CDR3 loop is CASSFHGISYEQYF. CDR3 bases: TGTGCCAGCAGTTTTCACGGGATCTCCTACGAGCAGTACTTC.